This T cell receptor beta chain was profiled in a study of spatial heterogeneity in lung cancer. Across the study: Alpha-chain detections were consistently fewer than beta-chain detections among the sequences.

Noted time point: blood at routine non-recurrence follow-up after resection. Tumor, nontumor lung or frozen PBMC supplied whole RNA, sequenced without sorting. This clonotype was observed at least ten times. The V and J ends lost 5 bases and 1 base, in that order; junction bases with no gene match: 13. The CDR3 covers 17 residues. The germline V gene has CDR1 SGHTA and CDR2 FQGTGA. TCRdb re-analysed the 5' RACE reads in MiXCR, keeping a single row per CDR3 protein. The data show around 100,000 distinct CDR3 sequences, with more than 10% seen just once and 20% to 25% held by the top ten. Sequenced here: PBMCs, sampled at follow-up. The sequence was collected from a female donor with early-stage non-small cell lung cancer. The chain has TRBV7-3 and TRBJ1-1; 7 nucleotides match TRBD1. The CDR3 loop reads CASSPQGGQTTNTEAFF. The CDR3 DNA sequence: TGTGCCAGCAGCCCCCAGGGGGGACAAACCACGAACACTGAAGCTTTCTTT.